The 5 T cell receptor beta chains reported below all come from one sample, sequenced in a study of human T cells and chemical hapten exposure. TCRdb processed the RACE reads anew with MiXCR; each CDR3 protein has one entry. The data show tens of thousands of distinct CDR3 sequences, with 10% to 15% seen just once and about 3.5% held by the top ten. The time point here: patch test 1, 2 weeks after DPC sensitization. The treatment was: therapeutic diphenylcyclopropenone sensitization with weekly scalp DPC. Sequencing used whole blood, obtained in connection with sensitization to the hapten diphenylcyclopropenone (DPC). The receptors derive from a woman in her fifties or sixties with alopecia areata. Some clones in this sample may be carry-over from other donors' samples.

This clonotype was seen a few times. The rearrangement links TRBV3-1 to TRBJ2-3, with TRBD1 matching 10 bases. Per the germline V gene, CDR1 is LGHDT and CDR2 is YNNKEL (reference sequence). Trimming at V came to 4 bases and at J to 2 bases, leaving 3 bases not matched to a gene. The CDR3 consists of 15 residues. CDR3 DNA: TGTGCCAGCAGCCCTGGACAGGGGGACACAGATACGCAGTATTTT. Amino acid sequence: CASSPGQGDTDTQYF.

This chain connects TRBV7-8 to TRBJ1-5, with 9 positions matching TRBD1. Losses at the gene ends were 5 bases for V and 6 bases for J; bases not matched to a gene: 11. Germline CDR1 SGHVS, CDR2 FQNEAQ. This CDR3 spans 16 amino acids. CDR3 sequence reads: CASSQGQGGLGQPQHF. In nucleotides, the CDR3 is TGTGCCAGCAGCCAGGGACAGGGAGGACTCGGTCAGCCCCAGCATTTT.

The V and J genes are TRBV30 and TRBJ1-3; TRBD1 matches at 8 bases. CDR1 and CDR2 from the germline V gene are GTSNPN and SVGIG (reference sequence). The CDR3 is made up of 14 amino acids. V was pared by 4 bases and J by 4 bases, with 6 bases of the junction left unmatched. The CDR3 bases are TGTGCCTGGACGTCAGGGGGCGTCGGAAACACCATATATTTT. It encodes CAWTSGGVGNTIYF.

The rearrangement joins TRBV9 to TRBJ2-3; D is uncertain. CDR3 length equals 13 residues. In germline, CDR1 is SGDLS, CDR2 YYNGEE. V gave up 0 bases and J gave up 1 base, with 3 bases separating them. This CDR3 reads CASSVGGTDTQYF. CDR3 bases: TGTGCCAGCAGCGTAGGAGGCACAGATACGCAGTATTTT.

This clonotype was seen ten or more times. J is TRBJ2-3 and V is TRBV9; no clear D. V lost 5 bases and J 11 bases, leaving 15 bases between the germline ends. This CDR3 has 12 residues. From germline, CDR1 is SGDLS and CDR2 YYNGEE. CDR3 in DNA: TGTGCCAGCAGTGACACACTCTCGCAGCAGTATTTT. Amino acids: CASSDTLSQQYF.